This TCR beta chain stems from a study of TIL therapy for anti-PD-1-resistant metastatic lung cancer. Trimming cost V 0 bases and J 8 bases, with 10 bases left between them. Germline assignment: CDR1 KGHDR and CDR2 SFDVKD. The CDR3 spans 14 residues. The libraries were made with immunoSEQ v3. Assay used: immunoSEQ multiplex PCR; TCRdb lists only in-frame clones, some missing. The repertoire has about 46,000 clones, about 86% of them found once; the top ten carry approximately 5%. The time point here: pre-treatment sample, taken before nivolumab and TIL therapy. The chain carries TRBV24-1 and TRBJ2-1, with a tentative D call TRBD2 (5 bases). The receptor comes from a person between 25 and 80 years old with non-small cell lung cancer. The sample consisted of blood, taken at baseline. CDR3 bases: TGTGCCACCAGTGATTTGGTATCGGAGGATGAGCAGTTCTTC. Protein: CATSDLVSEDEQFF.